These 7 T cell receptor beta chains were all obtained from the same sample, sequenced in a study of vaccination and CD4 T cells after COVID-19. Their recognized antigens are unknown. At the Johns Hopkins FTIC core, DNA taken from cultured CD4+ T cells was sequenced by way of the Oncomine TCR Beta short-read assay. TCRdb ran MiXCR on the PCR reads and lists one entry per CDR3 protein. The sample has about 9,400 distinct CDR3 sequences; almost 50% are singletons. Stated treatment: 10-day PBMC culture with coronavirus spike peptide pools or control peptides (ViraFEST assay). From the unexposed donor, CD4+ T cells were collected ahead of the COVID-19 pandemic (2011-2018). Material for sequencing was CD4+ T cells from blood, cultured in vitro. The receptors originated from a human donor in good health.

The chain carries TRBV5-4 and TRBJ2-5, with 10 bases aligning to TRBD2. The CDR3 runs 16 residues. Trimming took 4 bases from V and 4 from J; bases not matched to a gene: 10. In germline, CDR1 is SGHNT, CDR2 YYREEE (reference sequence). CDR3 bases: TGTGCCAGCAGCACGGAAGTTAGCGGGAGGAGAGAGACCCAGTACTTC. This gives the protein CASSTEVSGRRETQYF.

This chain joins TRBV7-8 and TRBJ1-5, with D perhaps matching TRBD1 (5 bases). This CDR3 has 16 amino acids. Germline V gene data show CDR1 as SGHVS and CDR2 as FQNEAQ. Trimming removed 4 bases at V and 1 base at J, with 14 bases between. This CDR3 reads CASSWLSGSSNQPQHF. The CDR3, as DNA: TGTGCCAGCAGCTGGCTGTCAGGGTCGAGCAATCAGCCCCAGCATTTT.

V is TRBV10-3 and J is TRBJ2-7; 8 nucleotides align to TRBD1. The CDR3 totals 14 residues. Germline V gene data show CDR1 as ENHRY and CDR2 as SYGVKD. V lost 8 bases, J lost 4 bases, and 10 bases stayed unmatched. CDR3 region: CAIQRDRTNYEQYF. The CDR3 DNA reads TGTGCCATCCAGAGGGACAGGACTAATTACGAGCAGTACTTC.

This chain connects TRBV12-3 or TRBV12-4 to TRBJ1-2, with D unresolved. This CDR3 contains 13 residues. V was shortened by 3 bases and J by 4 bases, with 9 bases between the two germline ends. The CDR3 bases are TGTGCCAGCAGTTTTCTGGCAGCCTATGGCTACACCTTC. Translating gives CASSFLAAYGYTF.

This chain's CDR3 is CASSQQTGVQGYTF. DNA for the CDR3: TGTGCCAGCAGCCAACAAACAGGGGTGCAGGGCTACACCTTC. V is TRBV2 and J is TRBJ1-2; 7 bases align to TRBD1. The CDR3 totals 14 residues. Germline assignment: CDR1 SNHLY and CDR2 FYNNEI. The V and J ends lost 6 bases and 8 bases, in that order; junction bases with no gene match: 12.

Details on this clonotype: The junction differs from germline at one of its ends, possibly a read error. V and J are TRBV20-1 and TRBJ1-2, with a possible D match to TRBD1 (5 bases). The CDR3 totals 11 residues. Per germline, CDR1 DFQATT and CDR2 SNEGSKA (reference sequence). CDR3 DNA: TGCAGTGCTAGAGATGGCCAGGGCTTCACCTTC. Amino acids: CSARDGQGFTF.

This clonotype was observed a few times. The chain is built from TRBV21-1 and TRBJ1-2. TRBV21-1 is noted as a pseudogene. CDR3 length: 13 amino acids. The CDR3 is CARSGGVNYGYTF. The CDR3 DNA follows: TGTGCCAGAAGCGGTGGAGTGAACTATGGCTACACCTTC.